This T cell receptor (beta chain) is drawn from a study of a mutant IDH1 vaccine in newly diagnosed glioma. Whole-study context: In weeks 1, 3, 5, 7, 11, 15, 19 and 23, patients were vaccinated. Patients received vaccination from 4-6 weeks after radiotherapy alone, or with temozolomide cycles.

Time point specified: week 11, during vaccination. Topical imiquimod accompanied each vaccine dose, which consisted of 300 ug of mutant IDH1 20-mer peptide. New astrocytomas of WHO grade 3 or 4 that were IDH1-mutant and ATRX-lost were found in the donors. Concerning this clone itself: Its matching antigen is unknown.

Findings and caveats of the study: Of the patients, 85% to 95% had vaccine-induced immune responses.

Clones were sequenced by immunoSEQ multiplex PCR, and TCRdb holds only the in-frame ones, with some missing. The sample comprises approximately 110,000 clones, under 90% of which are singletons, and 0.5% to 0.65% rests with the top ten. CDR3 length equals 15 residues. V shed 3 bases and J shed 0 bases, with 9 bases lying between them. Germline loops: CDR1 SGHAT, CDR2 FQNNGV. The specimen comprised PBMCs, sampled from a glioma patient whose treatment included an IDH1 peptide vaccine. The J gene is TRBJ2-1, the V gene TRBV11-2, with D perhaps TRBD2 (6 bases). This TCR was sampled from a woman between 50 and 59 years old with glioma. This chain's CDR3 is CASSFGGSSYNEQFF. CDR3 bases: TGTGCCAGCAGCTTTGGGGGGAGCTCCTACAATGAGCAGTTCTTC.